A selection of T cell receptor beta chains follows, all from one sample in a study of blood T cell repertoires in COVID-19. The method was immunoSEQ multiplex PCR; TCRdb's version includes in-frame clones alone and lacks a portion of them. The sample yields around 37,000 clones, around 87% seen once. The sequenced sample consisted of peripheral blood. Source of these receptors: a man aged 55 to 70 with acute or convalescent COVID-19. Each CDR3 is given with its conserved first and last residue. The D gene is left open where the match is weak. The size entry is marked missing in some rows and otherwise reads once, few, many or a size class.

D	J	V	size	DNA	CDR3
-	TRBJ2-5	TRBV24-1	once	TGTGCCACCAGTGATTCCACCCGCCGCGGGCAGGACTCCTTTGTGGGGACCCAGTACTTC	CATSDSTRRGQDSFVGTQYF
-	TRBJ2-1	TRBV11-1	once	TGTGCCAGCAGCTTAGCCGGACAGACTTTGAATGAGCAGTTCTTC	CASSLAGQTLNEQFF
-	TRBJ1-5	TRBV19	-	TGTGCCAGTAGCGAAGGGGAACTTAGCAATCAGCCCCAGCATTTT	CASSEGELSNQPQHF
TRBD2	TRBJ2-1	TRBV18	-	TGTGCCAGCTCACCAATGGGGGGGACCTACAATGAGCAGTTCTTC	CASSPMGGTYNEQFF
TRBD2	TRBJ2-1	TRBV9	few	TGTGCCAGCAGCATCCGCCCTGAGGGGAGGGCTGAGATAGATGAGCAGTTCTTC	CASSIRPEGRAEIDEQFF
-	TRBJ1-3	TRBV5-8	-	TGTGCCAGCAGCTTACTCAGGGGCCTAGGAAACACCATATATTTT	CASSLLRGLGNTIYF
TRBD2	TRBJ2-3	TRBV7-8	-	TGTGCCAGCAGAAAGGCGGGAGGCCCGAGGACAGATACGCAGTATTTT	CASRKAGGPRTDTQYF
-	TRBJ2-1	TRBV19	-	TGTGCCAGTAGTCCGCTCCTAGGCAATGAGCAGTTCTTC	CASSPLLGNEQFF
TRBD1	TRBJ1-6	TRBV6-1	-	TGTGCCAGCAGTGTGCATATACAGGGGGCAGAGGGGTCACCCCTCCACTTT	CASSVHIQGAEGSPLHF
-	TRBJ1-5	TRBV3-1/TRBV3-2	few	TGTGCCAGCAGTCCTAGACCCTACCCCAATCAGCCCCAGCATTTT	CASSPRPYPNQPQHF
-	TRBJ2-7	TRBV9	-	TGTGCCAGCAGCGTAGGTCTTGGGCGGGACGAGCAGTACTTC	CASSVGLGRDEQYF
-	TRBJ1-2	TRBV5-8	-	TGTGCCAGCAGCCATGACAGGCACTATGGCTACACCTTC	CASSHDRHYGYTF
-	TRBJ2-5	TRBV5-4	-	TGTGCCAGCAGCTTGGGGGATTTCGTGGGGGGAGAGACCCAGTACTTC	CASSLGDFVGGETQYF
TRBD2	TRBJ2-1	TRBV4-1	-	TGCGCCAGCAGCCCCGGCGAGCTAGCGGGAAGGAGTGAAGAGCAGTTCTTC	CASSPGELAGRSEEQFF
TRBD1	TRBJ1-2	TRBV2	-	TGTGCCAGCAGTGGGACAGGCGGAAGCCCAAGGGGCTACACCTTC	CASSGTGGSPRGYTF
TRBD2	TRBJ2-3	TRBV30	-	TGTGCCTGGAGTGCCTCGATAGGCGGGAGGTTCACAGATACGCAGTATTTT	CAWSASIGGRFTDTQYF
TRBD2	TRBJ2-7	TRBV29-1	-	TGCAGCGCAGGGACTAGCGACTCCTACGAGCAGTACTTC	CSAGTSDSYEQYF
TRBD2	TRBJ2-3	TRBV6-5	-	TGTGCCAGCAGTAGTAGCGGGAGAGTCACAGATACGCAGTATTTT	CASSSSGRVTDTQYF
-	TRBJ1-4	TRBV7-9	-	TGTGCCAGCAGCTTAACCAGGGAGGGGGAAAAACTGTTTTTT	CASSLTREGEKLFF
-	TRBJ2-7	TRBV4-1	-	TGCGCCAGCAGCCAAGAAGGGACGGCTCGCGGGACGGAGCAGTACTTC	CASSQEGTARGTEQYF
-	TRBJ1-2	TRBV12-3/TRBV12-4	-	TGTGCCAGCAGGACAGCTGACTATGGCTACACCTTC	CASRTADYGYTF
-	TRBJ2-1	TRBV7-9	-	TGTGCCAGCAGCTTCCCACGGGGCCGGGGGTACAATGAGCAGTTCTTC	CASSFPRGRGYNEQFF
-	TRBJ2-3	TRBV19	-	TGTGCCAGTAGTATGGGGAGCCAGGGGATCACAGATACGCAGTATTTT	CASSMGSQGITDTQYF
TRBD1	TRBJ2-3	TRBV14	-	TGTGCCAGCAGCCATCTTCCGGGGACAGGGACGGATACGCAGTATTTT	CASSHLPGTGTDTQYF
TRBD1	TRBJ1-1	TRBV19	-	TGTGCCAGTATACGACAGGGGCTGAACACTGAAGCTTTCTTT	CASIRQGLNTEAFF
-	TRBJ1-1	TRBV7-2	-	TGTGCCAGCAGCTTCCTTAAACAGGGTGGGGAAGCTTTCTTT	CASSFLKQGGEAFF
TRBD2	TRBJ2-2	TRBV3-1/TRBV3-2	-	TGTGCCAGCAGCCAAGCCCCGTCTAGCGGGAGGGCGTACACCGGGGAGCTGTTTTTT	CASSQAPSSGRAYTGELFF
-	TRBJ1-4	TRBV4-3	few	TGCGCCAGCAGCCAAGTGGCAGGGGAAAGACTGTTTTTT	CASSQVAGERLFF
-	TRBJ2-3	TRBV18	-	TGTGCCAGCTCACCGTCCAGGGTGGAGGATACGCAGTATTTT	CASSPSRVEDTQYF
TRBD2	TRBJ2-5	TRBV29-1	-	TGCAGCGTCGGACTAGCGGGTGGGCAGACCCAGTACTTC	CSVGLAGGQTQYF
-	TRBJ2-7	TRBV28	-	TGTGCCAGCAGTGCCCGGACTTCAAGTAGCTCCTACGAGCAGTACTTC	CASSARTSSSSYEQYF
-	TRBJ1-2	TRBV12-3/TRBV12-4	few	TGTGCCAGCAGCGCGACGGGGGAGGTCACCTTC	CASSATGEVTF
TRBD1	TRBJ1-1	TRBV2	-	TGTGCCAGCAGTATGACAGGGGTCACTGAAGCTTTCTTT	CASSMTGVTEAFF
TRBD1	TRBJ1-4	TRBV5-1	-	TGCGCCAGCAGCGGAACAGGGACAGGCAGATCTAATGAAAAACTGTTTTTT	CASSGTGTGRSNEKLFF
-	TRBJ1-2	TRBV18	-	TGTGCCAGCTCACGAAGGGTTGAGGGAAACTATGGCTACACCTTC	CASSRRVEGNYGYTF
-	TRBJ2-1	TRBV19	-	TGTGCCAGTATCGGGTGGGACAATGAGCAGTTCTTC	CASIGWDNEQFF
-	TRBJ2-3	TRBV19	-	TGTGCCAGTTCAGCGGAGGATCCCGTAAATACGCAGTATTTT	CASSAEDPVNTQYF
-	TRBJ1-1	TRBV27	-	TGTGCCAGCAGTTTCCAAGGGGGTTGGGACACTGAAGCTTTCTTT	CASSFQGGWDTEAFF
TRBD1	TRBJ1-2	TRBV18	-	TGTGCCAGCTCACCACAGCAGACGAGGGGGCTTGACTATGGCTACACCTTC	CASSPQQTRGLDYGYTF
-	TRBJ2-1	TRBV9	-	TGTGCCAGCAGCGTAGTTGGAGCTAGCGCGTTCCATGAGCAGTTCTTC	CASSVVGASAFHEQFF
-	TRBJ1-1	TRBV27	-	TGTGCCAGCAGTTTTCTAGGGGACACTGAAGCTTTCTTT	CASSFLGDTEAFF
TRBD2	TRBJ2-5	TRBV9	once	TGTGCCAGCAGCGCCGGACTAGAAAGGACGATTGAGACCCAGTACTTC	CASSAGLERTIETQYF
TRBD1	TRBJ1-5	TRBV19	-	TGTGCCAGTAGTAACGGAAGGGGCGGGACAGGGAACAATCAGCCCCAGCATTTT	CASSNGRGGTGNNQPQHF
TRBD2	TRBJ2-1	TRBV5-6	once	TGTGCCAGCAGCTCGGGGGGACTAGCGGCCTACAATGAGCAGTTCTTC	CASSSGGLAAYNEQFF
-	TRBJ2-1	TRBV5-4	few	TGTGCCAGCAGCTTGGAAGGGGCCAACTCCTACAATGAGCAGTTCTTC	CASSLEGANSYNEQFF
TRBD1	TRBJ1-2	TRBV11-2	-	TGTGCCAGCACCCGTACAGGGGGCGTTGGCTACACCTTC	CASTRTGGVGYTF
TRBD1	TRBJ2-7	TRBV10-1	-	TGCGCCAGCAGTGGAAAGGGACAGGACTCCTACGAGCAGTACTTC	CASSGKGQDSYEQYF
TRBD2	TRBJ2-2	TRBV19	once	TGTGCCAGTAAGAGGGGTAGATCGTACGCGGGACTAAACACCGGGGAGCTGTTTTTT	CASKRGRSYAGLNTGELFF
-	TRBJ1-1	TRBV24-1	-	TGTGCCACCAGTGCTCAGGGCCCTGGGGCTTTCTTT	CATSAQGPGAFF
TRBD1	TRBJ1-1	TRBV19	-	TGTGCCAGCGAGGGGGCAATGAACACTGAAGCTTTCTTT	CASEGAMNTEAFF
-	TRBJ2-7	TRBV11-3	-	TGTGCCAGCAGCTTAGATAGATCGATCTCCTACGAGCAGTACTTC	CASSLDRSISYEQYF